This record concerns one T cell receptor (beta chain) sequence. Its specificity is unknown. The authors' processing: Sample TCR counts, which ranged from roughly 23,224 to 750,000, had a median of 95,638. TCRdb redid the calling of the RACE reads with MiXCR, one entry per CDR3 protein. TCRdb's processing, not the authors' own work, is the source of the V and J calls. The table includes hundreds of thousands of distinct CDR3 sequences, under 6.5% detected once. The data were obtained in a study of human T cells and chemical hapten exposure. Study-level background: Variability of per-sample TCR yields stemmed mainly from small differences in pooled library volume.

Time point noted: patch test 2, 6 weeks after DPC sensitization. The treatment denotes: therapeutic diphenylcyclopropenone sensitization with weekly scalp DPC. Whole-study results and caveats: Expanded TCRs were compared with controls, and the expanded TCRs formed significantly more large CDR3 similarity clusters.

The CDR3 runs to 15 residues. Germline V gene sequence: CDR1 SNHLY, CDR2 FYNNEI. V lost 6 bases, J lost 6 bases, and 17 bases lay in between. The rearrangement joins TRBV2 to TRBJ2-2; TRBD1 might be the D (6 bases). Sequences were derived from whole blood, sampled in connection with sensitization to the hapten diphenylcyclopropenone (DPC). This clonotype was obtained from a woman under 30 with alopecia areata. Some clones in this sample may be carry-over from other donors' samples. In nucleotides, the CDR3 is TGTGCCAGCAGAGCGGACAGTGGAGTCCCCGGGGAGCTGTTTTTT. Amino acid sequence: CASRADSGVPGELFF.